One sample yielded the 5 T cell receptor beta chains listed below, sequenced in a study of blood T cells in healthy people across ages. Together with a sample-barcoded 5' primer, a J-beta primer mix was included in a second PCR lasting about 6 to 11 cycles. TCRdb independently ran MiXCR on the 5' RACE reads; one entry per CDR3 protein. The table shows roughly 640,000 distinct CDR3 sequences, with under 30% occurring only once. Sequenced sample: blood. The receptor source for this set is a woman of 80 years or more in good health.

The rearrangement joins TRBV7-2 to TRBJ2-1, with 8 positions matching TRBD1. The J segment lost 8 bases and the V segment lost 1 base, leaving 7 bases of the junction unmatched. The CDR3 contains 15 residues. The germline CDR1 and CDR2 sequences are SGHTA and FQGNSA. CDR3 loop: CASSLGAGGSDEQFF. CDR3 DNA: TGTGCCAGCAGCTTAGGGGCAGGGGGCTCGGATGAGCAGTTCTTC.

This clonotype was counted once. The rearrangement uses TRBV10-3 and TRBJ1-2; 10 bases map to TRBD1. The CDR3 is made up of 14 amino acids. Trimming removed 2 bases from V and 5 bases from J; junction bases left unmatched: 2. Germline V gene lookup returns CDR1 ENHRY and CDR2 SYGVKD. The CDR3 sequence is CAISEGQGGYGYTF. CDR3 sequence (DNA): TGTGCCATCAGTGAGGGACAGGGGGGTTATGGCTACACCTTC.

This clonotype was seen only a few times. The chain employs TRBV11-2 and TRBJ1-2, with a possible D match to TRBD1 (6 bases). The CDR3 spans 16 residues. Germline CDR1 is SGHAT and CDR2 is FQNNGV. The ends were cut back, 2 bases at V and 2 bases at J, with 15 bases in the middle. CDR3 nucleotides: TGTGCCAGCAGCTTAATCCCGGGGGCTGGAAACTATGGCTACACCTTC. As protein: CASSLIPGAGNYGYTF.

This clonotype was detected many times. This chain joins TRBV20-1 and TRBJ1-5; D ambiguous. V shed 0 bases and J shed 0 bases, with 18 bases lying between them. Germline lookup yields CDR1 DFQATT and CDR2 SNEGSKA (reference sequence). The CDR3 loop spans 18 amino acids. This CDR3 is CSARDWSAELNSNQPQHF. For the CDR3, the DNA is TGCAGTGCTAGAGATTGGTCGGCAGAACTTAATAGCAATCAGCCCCAGCATTTT.

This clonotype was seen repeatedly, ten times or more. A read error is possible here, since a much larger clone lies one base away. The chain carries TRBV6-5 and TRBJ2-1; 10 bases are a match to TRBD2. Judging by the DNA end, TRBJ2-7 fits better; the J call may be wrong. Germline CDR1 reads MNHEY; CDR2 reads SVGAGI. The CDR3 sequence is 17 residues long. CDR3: CASSSLSGGASYNEQYF. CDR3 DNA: TGTGCCAGCTCCTCTTTGAGCGGGGGGGCCTCCTACAATGAGCAGTACTTC.